These 10 T cell receptor beta chains came from one sample sequenced in a study of cytomegalovirus exposure and HLA in healthy donors. Primers included in the PCR were 60 Vbeta and 13 Jbeta primers. Generated by immunoSEQ multiplex PCR, the TCRdb table keeps only in-frame clones and is missing some. This sample has approximately 170,000 clones, with about three quarters found just once. Input material: PBMCs. Source of these receptors: a woman aged 40-49 years in good health and CMV-seropositive.

The chain carries TRBV2 and TRBJ2-6, with D uncertain. CDR3 length: 13 residues. Trimming shortened V by 7 bases and J by 1 base, and 5 bases separated the two germline ends. Germline V lookup: CDR1 SNHLY, CDR2 FYNNEI. CDR3 in DNA: TGTGCCAGCACAGCGTCTGGGGCCAACGTCCTGACTTTC. It specifies CASTASGANVLTF.

This clone has a single count. The chain combines TRBV7-2 with TRBJ1-1, with a weak D call TRBD1 (5 bases). Germline lookup yields CDR1 SGHTA and CDR2 FQGNSA. CDR3 length: 14 amino acids. With 5 bases removed from V and 1 base from J, the gap between germline ends came to 11 bases. The CDR3 loop is CASSRQRTNTEAFF. CDR3 coding DNA: TGTGCCAGCAGCCGACAGAGAACGAACACTGAAGCTTTCTTT. The full variable domain, with the rest looked up from reference TRBV7-2 and TRBJ1-1, is GAGVSQSPSNKVTEKGKDVELRCDPISGHTALYWYRQSLGQGLEFLIYFQGNSAPDKSGLPSDRFSAERTGGSVSTLTIQRTQQEDSAVYLCASSRQRTNTEAFFGQGTRLTVV.

The chain combines TRBV5-1 with TRBJ1-1; 8 bases map to TRBD1. The CDR3 spans 16 residues. V trimming: 0 bases; J trimming: 4 bases; junction bases outside the gene matches: 8. The germline V gene has CDR1 SGHRS and CDR2 YFSETQ. CDR3 loop: CASSLAGGGGGTEAFF. CDR3 nucleotide sequence: TGCGCCAGCAGCTTGGCAGGGGGCGGAGGAGGCACTGAAGCTTTCTTT.

This chain connects TRBV29-1 to TRBJ1-1; tentative D call: TRBD1 (6 bases). The CDR3 loop spans 15 amino acids. Deletions cut 5 bases from V and 6 bases from J, with 22 bases between. Germline lookup yields CDR1 SQVTM and CDR2 ANQGSEA. This CDR3 reads CSVLGAGVSDAEAFF. As DNA, the CDR3 is TGCAGCGTTTTGGGGGCCGGGGTTTCCGACGCTGAAGCTTTCTTT.

The J gene is TRBJ2-5, the V gene TRBV5-6, with TRBD2 matching 10 bases. Trimming cost V 1 base and J 4 bases; bases outside gene matches: 4. CDR3 length: 15 amino acids. CDR1 and CDR2 from the germline V gene are SGHDT and YYEEEE. CDR3 nucleotides: TGTGCCAGCAGCTTGCGGACTAGCGGCGGAGAGACCCAGTACTTC. This codes for CASSLRTSGGETQYF.

This clone was detected once. One end of the junction does not line up with germline, which may come from a read error. The chain combines TRBV6-5 with TRBJ2-1, with a tentative D call TRBD1 (5 bases). The germline V gene encodes CDR1 MNHEY and CDR2 SVGAGI. The CDR3 runs to 13 residues. The CDR3 reads CAGSLTANNEQFF. DNA for the CDR3: TGTGCCGGCAGTTTGACAGCTAACAATGAGCAGTTCTTC.

The V and J genes are TRBV7-9 and TRBJ1-2, with D unclear. The CDR3 is 13 residues long. V lost 0 bases and J lost 11, with 13 bases in between. Per germline, CDR1 SEHNR and CDR2 FQNEAQ (reference sequence). The CDR3 loop is CASSLAMESVYTF. In nucleotides, the CDR3 is TGTGCCAGCAGCTTAGCGATGGAGTCCGTTTACACCTTC.

The rearrangement joins TRBV5-6 to TRBJ2-7; 11 bases line up with TRBD2. V was clipped by 4 bases and J by 4 bases; unmatched bases: 7. The CDR3 sequence is 15 residues long. Germline V gene sequence: CDR1 SGHDT, CDR2 YYEEEE. CDR3 DNA: TGTGCCAGCAGCGTATCGGGACTAGCGGATTACGAGCAGTACTTC. Amino acid sequence: CASSVSGLADYEQYF. Combining the CDR3 with reference TRBV5-6 and TRBJ2-7 gives the whole variable domain DAGVTQSPTHLIKTRGQQVTLRCSPKSGHDTVSWYQQALGQGPQFIFQYYEEEERQRGNFPDRFSGHQFPNYSSELNVNALLLGDSALYLCASSVSGLADYEQYFGPGTRLTVT.

CDR3 nucleotides: TGTGCCAGCAGCTTAGGAGACAGGGGCAATGAGCAGTTCTTC. Protein sequence: CASSLGDRGNEQFF. The V call is TRBV11-3, the J call TRBJ2-1; 8 bases map to TRBD1. The germline V gene has CDR1 SGHNT and CDR2 YENEEA. The V and J ends lost 1 base and 6 bases, in that order; junction bases with no gene match: 2. The CDR3 length is 14 residues.

The DNA of the CDR3 is TGCGCCAGCAGCCCCTTCGAGGGTACCAACGTCCTGACTTTC. This gives the protein CASSPFEGTNVLTF. The chain employs TRBV5-1 and TRBJ2-6; a weak D match, TRBD2 (5 bases). The germline V gene encodes CDR1 SGHRS and CDR2 YFSETQ. The CDR3 totals 14 residues. Trimming pared 4 bases from V and 8 bases from J, leaving 13 bases between. The full variable domain, rest sourced from reference TRBV5-1 and TRBJ2-6, is KAGVTQTPRYLIKTRGQQVTLSCSPISGHRSVSWYQQTPGQGLQFLFEYFSETQRNKGNFPGRFSGRQFSNSRSEMNVSTLELGDSALYLCASSPFEGTNVLTFGAGSRLTVL.